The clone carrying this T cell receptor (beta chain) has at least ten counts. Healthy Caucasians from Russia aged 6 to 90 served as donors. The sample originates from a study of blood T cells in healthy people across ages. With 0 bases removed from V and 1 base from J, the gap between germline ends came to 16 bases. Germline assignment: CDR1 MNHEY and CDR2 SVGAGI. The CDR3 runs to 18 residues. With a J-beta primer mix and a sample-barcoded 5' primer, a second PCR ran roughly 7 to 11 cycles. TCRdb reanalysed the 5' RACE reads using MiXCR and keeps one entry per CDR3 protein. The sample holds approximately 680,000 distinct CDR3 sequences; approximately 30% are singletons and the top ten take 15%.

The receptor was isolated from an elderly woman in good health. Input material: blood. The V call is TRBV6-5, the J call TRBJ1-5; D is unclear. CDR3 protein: CASSYSSRGPPSNQPQHF. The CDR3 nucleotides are TGTGCCAGCAGTTACTCGAGCCGCGGACCACCAAGCAATCAGCCCCAGCATTTT.